This T cell receptor beta chain was obtained from a study of cytomegalovirus exposure and HLA in healthy donors. Concerning this clone: Antigen: not known.

Primers for the PCR totalled 60 Vbeta and 13 Jbeta. Sequenced by immunoSEQ multiplex PCR; TCRdb stores in-frame clones only, minus some. Of 150,000 to 200,000 clones in the sample, 65% to 85% are singletons; the top ten hold about 7%. The study's findings and limits: In vitro, three CMV-associated chains proved specific for CMV antigens.

In germline, CDR1 is LGHNT, CDR2 FRNRAP. V was cut by 3 bases and J by 1 base, with 9 bases left in between. The CDR3 loop spans 14 amino acids. This chain links TRBV12-5 with TRBJ1-1; tentatively, D is TRBD1 (5 bases). Sequenced material: PBMCs. The origin of this receptor is a man aged 35 to 55 in good health and CMV-seropositive. The CDR3 reads CASGFRVTNTEAFF. CDR3 DNA sequence: TGTGCTAGTGGTTTCAGGGTTACGAACACTGAAGCTTTCTTT.